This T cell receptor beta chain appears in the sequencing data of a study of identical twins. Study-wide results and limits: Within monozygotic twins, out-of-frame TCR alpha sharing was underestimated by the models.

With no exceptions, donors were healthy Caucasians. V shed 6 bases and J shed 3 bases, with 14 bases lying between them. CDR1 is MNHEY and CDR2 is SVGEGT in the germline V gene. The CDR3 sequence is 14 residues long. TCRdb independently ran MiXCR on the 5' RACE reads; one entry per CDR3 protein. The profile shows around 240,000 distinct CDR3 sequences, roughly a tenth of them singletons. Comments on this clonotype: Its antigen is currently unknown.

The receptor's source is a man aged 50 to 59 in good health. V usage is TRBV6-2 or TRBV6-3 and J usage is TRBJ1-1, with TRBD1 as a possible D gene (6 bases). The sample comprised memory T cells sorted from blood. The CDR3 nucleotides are TGTGCCAGCAGCCGCACCCCAGGGGACACTGAAGCTTTCTTT. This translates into CASSRTPGDTEAFF.